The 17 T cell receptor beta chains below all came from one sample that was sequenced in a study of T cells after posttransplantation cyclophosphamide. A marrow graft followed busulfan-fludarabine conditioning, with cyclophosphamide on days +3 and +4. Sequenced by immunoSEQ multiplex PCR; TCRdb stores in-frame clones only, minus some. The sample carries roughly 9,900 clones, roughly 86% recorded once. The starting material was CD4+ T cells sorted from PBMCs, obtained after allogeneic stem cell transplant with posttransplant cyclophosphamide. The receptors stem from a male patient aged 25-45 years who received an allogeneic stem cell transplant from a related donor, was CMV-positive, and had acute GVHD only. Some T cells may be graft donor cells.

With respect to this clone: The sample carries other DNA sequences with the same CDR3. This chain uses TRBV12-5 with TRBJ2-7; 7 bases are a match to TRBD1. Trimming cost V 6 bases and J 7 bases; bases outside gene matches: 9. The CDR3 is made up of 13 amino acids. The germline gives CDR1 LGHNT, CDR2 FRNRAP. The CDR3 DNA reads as TGTGCTAGTGGCCGGGACAGTGCCCAAGAGCAGTACTTC. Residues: CASGRDSAQEQYF.

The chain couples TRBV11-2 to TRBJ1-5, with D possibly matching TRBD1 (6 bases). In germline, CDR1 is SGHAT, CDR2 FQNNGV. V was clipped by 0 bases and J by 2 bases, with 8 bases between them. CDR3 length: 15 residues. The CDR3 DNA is TGTGCCAGCAGCTTAGAGGGGGCTGGCAATCAGCCCCAGCATTTT. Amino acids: CASSLEGAGNQPQHF.

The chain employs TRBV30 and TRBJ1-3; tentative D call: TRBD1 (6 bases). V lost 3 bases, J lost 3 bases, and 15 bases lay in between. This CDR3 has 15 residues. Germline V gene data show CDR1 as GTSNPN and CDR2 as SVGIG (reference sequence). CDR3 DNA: TGTGCCTGGAGGGCCGGGGGGCGGGATGGAAACACCATATATTTT. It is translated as CAWRAGGRDGNTIYF.

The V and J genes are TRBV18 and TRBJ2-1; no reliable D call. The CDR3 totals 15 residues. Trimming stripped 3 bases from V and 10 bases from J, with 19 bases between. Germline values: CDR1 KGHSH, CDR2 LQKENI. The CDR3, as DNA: TGTGCCAGCTCACCCTCCCTAGTCCCGGGTAGGGAGCAGTTCTTC. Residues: CASSPSLVPGREQFF.

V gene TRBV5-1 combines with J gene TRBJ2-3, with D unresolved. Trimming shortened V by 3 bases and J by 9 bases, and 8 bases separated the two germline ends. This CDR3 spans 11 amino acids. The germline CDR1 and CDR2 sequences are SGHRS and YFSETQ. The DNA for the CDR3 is TGCGCCAGCAGCTCCGCCGGGACGCAGTATTTT. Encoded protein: CASSSAGTQYF.

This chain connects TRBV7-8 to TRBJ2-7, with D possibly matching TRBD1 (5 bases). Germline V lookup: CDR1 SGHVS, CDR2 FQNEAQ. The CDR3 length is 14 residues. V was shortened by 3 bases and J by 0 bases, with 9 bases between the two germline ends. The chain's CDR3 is CASSFRQSSYEQYF. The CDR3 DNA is TGTGCCAGCAGCTTCCGACAGAGCTCCTACGAGCAGTACTTC.

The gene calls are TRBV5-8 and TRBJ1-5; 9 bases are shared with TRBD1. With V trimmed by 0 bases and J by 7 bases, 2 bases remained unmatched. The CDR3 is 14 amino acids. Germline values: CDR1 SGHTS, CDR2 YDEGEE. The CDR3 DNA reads TGTGCCAGCAGCTTGGGGGACAGGGTCCAGCCCCAGCATTTT. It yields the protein CASSLGDRVQPQHF. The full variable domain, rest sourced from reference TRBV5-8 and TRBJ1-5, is EAGVTQSPTHLIKTRGQQATLRCSPISGHTSVYWYQQALGLGLQFLLWYDEGEERNRGNFPPRFSGRQFPNYSSELNVNALELEDSALYLCASSLGDRVQPQHFGDGTRLSIL.

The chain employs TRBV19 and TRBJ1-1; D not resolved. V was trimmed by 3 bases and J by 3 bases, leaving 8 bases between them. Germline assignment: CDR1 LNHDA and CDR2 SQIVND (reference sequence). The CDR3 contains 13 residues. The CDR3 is CASSMSFYTEAFF. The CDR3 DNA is TGTGCCAGTAGTATGTCGTTTTACACTGAAGCTTTCTTT.

In DNA form, the CDR3 reads TGTGCCAGCAGTCATACCCACCTCCGGGGGGATGGCAGGAATCAGCCCCAGCATTTT. Translation gives CASSHTHLRGDGRNQPQHF. The chain joins TRBV28 to TRBJ1-5; the D gene is possibly TRBD1 (5 bases). The germline V gene has CDR1 MDHEN and CDR2 SYDVKM. The CDR3 consists of 19 residues. The V end lost 5 bases, the J end lost 4 bases, and 27 bases lay between the germline ends. Based on the CDR3 plus reference TRBV28 and TRBJ1-5, the full variable domain is DVKVTQSSRYLVKRTGEKVFLECVQDMDHENMFWYRQDPGLGLRLIYFSYDVKMKEKGDIPEGYSVSREKKERFSLILESASTNQTSMYLCASSHTHLRGDGRNQPQHFGDGTRLSIL.

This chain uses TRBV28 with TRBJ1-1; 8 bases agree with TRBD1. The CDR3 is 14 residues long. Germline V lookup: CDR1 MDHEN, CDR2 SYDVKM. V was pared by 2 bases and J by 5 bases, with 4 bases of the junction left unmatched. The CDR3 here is CASSLQGAGTEAFF. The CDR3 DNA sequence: TGTGCCAGCAGTTTACAGGGGGCAGGGACTGAAGCTTTCTTT. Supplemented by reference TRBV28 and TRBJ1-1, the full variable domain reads DVKVTQSSRYLVKRTGEKVFLECVQDMDHENMFWYRQDPGLGLRLIYFSYDVKMKEKGDIPEGYSVSREKKERFSLILESASTNQTSMYLCASSLQGAGTEAFFGQGTRLTVV.

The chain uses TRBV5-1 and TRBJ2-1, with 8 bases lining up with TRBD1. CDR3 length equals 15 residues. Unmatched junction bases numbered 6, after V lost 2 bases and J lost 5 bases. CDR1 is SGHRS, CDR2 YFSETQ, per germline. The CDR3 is CASSFRGPWDNEQFF. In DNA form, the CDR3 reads TGCGCCAGCAGCTTCAGGGGGCCTTGGGACAATGAGCAGTTCTTC. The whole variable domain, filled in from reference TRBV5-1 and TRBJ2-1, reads KAGVTQTPRYLIKTRGQQVTLSCSPISGHRSVSWYQQTPGQGLQFLFEYFSETQRNKGNFPGRFSGRQFSNSRSEMNVSTLELGDSALYLCASSFRGPWDNEQFFGPGTRLTVL.

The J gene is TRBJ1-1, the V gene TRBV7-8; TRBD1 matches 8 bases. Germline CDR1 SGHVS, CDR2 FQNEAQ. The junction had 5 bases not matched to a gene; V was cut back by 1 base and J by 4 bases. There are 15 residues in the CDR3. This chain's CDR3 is CASSLGSGGFTEAFF. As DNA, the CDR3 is TGTGCCAGCAGCTTAGGTTCAGGGGGCTTCACTGAAGCTTTCTTT.

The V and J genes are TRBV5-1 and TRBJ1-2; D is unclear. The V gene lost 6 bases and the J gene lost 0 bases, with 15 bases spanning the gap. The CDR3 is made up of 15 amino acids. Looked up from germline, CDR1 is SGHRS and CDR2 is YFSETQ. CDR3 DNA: TGCGCCAGCAAAGCGGGCCGGGAGGCTAACTATGGCTACACCTTC. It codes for CASKAGREANYGYTF.

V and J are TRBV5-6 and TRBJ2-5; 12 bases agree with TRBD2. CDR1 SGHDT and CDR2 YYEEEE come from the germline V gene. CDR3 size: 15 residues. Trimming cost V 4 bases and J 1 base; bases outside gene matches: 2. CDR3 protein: CASSQLAGGQETQYF. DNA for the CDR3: TGTGCCAGCAGCCAACTAGCGGGGGGCCAAGAGACCCAGTACTTC.

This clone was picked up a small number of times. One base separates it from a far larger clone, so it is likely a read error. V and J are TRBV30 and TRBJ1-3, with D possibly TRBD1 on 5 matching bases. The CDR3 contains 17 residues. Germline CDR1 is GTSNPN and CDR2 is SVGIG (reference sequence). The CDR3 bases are TGTGCCTGGAGTGACTTTCAGGGCCCTAGATCTGGATACACCATATATTTT. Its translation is CAWSDFQGPRSGYTIYF.

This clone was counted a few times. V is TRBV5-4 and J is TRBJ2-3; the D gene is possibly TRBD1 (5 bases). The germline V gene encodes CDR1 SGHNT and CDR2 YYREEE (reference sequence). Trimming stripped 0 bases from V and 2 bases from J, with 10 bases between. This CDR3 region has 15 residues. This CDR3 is CASSLGQTDTDTQYF. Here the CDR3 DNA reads TGTGCCAGCAGCTTGGGGCAGACAGACACAGATACGCAGTATTTT.

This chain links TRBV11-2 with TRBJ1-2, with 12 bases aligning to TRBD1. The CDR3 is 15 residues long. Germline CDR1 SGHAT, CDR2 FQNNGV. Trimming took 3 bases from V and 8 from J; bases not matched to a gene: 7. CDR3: CASSFAGQGASGYTF. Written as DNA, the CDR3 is TGTGCCAGCAGCTTTGCGGGACAGGGGGCTAGCGGCTACACCTTC.